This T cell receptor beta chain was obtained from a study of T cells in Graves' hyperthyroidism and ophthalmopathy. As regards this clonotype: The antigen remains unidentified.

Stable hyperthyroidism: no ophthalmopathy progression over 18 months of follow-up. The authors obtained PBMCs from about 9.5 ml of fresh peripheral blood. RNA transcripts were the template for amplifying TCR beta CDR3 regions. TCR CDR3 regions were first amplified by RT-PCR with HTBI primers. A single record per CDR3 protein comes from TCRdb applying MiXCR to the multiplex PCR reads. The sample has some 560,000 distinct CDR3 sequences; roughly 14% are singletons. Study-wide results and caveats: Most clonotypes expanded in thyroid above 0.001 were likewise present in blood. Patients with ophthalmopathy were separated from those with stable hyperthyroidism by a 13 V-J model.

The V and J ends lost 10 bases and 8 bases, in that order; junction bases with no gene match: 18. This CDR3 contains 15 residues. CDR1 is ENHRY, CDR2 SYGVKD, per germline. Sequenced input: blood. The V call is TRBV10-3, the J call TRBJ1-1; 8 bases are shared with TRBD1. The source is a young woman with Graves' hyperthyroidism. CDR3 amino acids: CATNLDRGPVREAFF. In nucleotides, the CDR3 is TGTGCCACCAACCTCGACAGGGGCCCAGTAAGAGAAGCTTTCTTT.